One and the same sample provided the 4 T cell receptor beta chains below, sequenced in a study of cytomegalovirus exposure and HLA in healthy donors. Primers included in the PCR were 60 Vbeta and 13 Jbeta primers. Clones were read by immunoSEQ multiplex PCR, and TCRdb kept only the in-frame ones, dropping some. The sample consists of about 180,000 clones, around 80% of them appearing once. The sample taken for sequencing was PBMCs. These receptors all stem from a girl aged 10 to 17 in good health and CMV-seropositive.

The sample holds one count of this clone. The chain is built from TRBV7-2 and TRBJ2-4; 10 nucleotides align to TRBD2. Germline loops: CDR1 SGHTA, CDR2 FQGNSA. The CDR3 consists of 16 residues. V shed 5 bases and J 6 bases; nucleotides not matched to a gene: 10. The CDR3 reads CASSAAGGPSRNIQYF. CDR3 in DNA: TGTGCCAGCAGCGCAGCGGGAGGGCCCTCGAGAAACATTCAGTACTTC.

The chain is built from TRBV6-5 and TRBJ2-7, with 14 bases lining up with TRBD2. The CDR3 sequence is 15 residues long. The J segment lost 3 bases and the V segment lost 6 bases, leaving 4 bases of the junction unmatched. Per the germline V gene, CDR1 is MNHEY and CDR2 is SVGAGI. In DNA form, the CDR3 reads TGTGCCAGCAGGCCTGGGACTAGCGGGAGCTACGAGCAGTACTTC. Its translation is CASRPGTSGSYEQYF.

The chain links TRBV2 to TRBJ2-1, with D possibly matching TRBD2 (6 bases). The germline gives CDR1 SNHLY, CDR2 FYNNEI. V was pared by 3 bases and J by 10 bases, with 7 bases between. The CDR3 extends over 11 amino acids. The CDR3 loop reads CASSEAGEQFF. In nucleotides, the CDR3 is TGTGCCAGCAGTGAGGCGGGAGAGCAGTTCTTC.

The chain carries TRBV18 and TRBJ2-1; TRBD2 agrees at 9 bases. This CDR3 is built from 16 residues. Germline assignment: CDR1 KGHSH and CDR2 LQKENI. V shed 3 bases and J 0 bases; nucleotides not matched to a gene: 3. The CDR3 region has the DNA TGTGCCAGCTCACCTAGCGGGAGAAGCTCCTACAATGAGCAGTTCTTC. It specifies CASSPSGRSSYNEQFF.